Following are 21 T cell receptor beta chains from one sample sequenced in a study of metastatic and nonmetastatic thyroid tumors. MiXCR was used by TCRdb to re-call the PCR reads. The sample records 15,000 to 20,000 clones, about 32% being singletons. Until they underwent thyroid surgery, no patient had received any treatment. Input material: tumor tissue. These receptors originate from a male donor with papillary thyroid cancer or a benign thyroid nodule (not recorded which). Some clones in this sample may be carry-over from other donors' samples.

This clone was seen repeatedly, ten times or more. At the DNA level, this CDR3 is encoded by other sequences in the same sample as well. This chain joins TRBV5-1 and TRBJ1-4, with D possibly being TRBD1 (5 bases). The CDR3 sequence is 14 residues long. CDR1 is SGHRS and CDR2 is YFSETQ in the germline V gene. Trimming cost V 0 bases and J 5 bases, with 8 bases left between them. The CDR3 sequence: CASSLAGQNEKLFF. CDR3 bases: TGCGCCAGCAGCTTGGCCGGACAAAATGAAAAACTGTTTTTT.

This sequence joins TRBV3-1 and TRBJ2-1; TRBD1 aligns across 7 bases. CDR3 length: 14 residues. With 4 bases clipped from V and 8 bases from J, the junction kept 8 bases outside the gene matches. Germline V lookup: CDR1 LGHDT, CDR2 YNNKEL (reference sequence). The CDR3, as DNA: TGTGCCAGCAGCCCCCGACAGGGTGTCGATGAGCAGTTCTTC. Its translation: CASSPRQGVDEQFF.

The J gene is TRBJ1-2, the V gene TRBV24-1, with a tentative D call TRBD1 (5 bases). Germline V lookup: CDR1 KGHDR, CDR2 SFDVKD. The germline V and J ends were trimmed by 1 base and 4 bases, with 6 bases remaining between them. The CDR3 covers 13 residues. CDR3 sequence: CATSDFQGYGYTF. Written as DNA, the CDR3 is TGTGCCACCAGTGATTTTCAGGGCTATGGCTACACCTTC.

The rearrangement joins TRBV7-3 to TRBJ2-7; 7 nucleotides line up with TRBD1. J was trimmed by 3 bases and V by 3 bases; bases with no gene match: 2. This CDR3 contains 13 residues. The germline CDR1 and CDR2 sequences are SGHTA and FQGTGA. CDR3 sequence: CASSFGQDYEQYF. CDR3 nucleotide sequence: TGTGCCAGCAGCTTCGGACAGGACTACGAGCAGTACTTC.

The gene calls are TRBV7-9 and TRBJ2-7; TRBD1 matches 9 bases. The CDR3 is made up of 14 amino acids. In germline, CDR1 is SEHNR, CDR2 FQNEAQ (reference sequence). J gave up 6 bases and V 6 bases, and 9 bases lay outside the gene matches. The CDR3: CASSILQGAVEQYF. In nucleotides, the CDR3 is TGTGCCAGCAGTATATTACAGGGGGCGGTCGAGCAGTACTTC.

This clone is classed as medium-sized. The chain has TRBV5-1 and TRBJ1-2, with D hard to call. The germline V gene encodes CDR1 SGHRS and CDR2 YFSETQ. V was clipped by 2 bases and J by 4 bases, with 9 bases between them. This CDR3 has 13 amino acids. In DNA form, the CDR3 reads TGCGCCAGCAGCTTTGGCCCTAGCTATGGCTACACCTTC. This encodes CASSFGPSYGYTF.

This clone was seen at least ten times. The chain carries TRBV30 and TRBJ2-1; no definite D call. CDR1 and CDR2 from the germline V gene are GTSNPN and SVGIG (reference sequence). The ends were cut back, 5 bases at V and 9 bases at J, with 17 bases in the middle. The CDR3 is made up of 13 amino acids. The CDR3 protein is CAWDSGFSGEQFF. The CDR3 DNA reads TGTGCCTGGGATTCCGGGTTCTCGGGTGAGCAGTTCTTC.

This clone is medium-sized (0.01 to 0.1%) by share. CDR3 amino acids: CSARSPHQPQHF. In DNA form, the CDR3 reads TGCAGTGCTAGATCCCCCCATCAGCCCCAGCATTTT. The chain has TRBV20-1 and TRBJ1-5; the D is unclear. The CDR3 has 12 residues. Germline values: CDR1 DFQATT, CDR2 SNEGSKA (reference sequence). Trimming removed 2 bases from V and 5 bases from J, with 7 bases in between.

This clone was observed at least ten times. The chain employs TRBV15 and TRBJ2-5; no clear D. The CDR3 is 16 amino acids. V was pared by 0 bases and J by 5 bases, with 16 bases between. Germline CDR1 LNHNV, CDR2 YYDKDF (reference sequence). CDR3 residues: CATSRDGRAGVETQYF. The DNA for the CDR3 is TGTGCCACCAGCAGAGATGGACGCGCTGGGGTGGAGACCCAGTACTTC.

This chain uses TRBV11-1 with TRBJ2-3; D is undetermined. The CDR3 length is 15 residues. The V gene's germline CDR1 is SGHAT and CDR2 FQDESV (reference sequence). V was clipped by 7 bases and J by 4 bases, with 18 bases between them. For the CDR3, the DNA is TGTGCCAGCATTTCAGCGTTTCTAGTCTCAGATACGCAGTATTTT. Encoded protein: CASISAFLVSDTQYF.

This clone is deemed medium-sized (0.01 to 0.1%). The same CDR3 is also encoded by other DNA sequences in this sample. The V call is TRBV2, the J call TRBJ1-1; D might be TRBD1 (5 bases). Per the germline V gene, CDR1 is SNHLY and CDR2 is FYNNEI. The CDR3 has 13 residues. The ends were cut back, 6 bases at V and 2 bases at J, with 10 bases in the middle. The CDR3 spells CASSGTLNTEAFF. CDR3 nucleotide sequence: TGTGCCAGCAGCGGGACCCTCAACACTGAAGCTTTCTTT.

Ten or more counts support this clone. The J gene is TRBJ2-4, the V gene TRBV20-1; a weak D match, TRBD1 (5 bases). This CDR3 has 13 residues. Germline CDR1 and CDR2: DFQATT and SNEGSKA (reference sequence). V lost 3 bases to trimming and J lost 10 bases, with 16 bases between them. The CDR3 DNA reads TGCAGTGCTAGTAGGCAGGGAATGGAGATTCAGTACTTC. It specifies CSASRQGMEIQYF.

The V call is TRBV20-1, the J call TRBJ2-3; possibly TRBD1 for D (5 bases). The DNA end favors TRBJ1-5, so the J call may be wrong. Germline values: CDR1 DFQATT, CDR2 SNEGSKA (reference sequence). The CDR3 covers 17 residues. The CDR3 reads CSATRSPIGGGTDTQHF. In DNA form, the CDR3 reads TGCAGTGCTACTAGGTCACCTATCGGGGGAGGCACGGATACGCAGCATTTT.

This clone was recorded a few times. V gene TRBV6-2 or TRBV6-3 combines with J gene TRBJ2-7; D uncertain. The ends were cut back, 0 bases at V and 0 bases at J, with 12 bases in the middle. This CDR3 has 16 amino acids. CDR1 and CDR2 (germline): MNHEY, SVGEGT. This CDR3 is CASSYSLGQASYEQYF. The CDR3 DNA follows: TGTGCCAGCAGTTACTCGCTCGGGCAGGCCTCCTACGAGCAGTACTTC.

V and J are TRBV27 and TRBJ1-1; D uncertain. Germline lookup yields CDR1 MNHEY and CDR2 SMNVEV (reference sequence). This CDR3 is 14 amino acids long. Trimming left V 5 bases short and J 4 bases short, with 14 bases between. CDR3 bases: TGTGCCAGCAGTCGAACCCGGACGATCACTGAAGCTTTCTTT. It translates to CASSRTRTITEAFF.

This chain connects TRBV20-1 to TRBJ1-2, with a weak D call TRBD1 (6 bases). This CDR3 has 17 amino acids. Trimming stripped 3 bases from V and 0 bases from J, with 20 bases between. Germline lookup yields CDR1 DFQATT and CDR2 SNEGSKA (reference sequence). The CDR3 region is CSARKTGISLANYGYTF. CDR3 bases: TGCAGTGCTAGGAAAACAGGGATATCGCTAGCTAACTATGGCTACACCTTC.

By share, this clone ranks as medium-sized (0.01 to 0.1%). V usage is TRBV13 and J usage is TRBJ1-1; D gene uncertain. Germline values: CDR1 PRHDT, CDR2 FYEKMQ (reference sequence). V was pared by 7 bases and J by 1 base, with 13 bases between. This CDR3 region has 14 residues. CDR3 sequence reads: CASTPVLGNTEAFF. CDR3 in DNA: TGTGCCAGCACCCCCGTCTTAGGGAACACTGAAGCTTTCTTT.

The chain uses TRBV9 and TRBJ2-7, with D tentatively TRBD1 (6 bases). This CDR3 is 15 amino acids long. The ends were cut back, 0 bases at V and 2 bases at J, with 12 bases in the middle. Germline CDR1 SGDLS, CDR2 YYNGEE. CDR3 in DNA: TGTGCCAGCAGCGTAGGGACAGATATTACCTACGAGCAGTACTTC. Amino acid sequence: CASSVGTDITYEQYF. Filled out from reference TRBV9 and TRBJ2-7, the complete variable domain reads DSGVTQTPKHLITATGQRVTLRCSPRSGDLSVYWYQQSLDQGLQFLIQYYNGEERAKGNILERFSAQQFPDLHSELNLSSLELGDSALYFCASSVGTDITYEQYFGPGTRLTVT.

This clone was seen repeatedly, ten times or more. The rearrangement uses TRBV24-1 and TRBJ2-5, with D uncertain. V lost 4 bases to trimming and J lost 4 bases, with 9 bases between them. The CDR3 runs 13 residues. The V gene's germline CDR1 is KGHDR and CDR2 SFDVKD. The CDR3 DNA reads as TGTGCCACCAGTGAAGCAAGCTTAGAGACCCAGTACTTC. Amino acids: CATSEASLETQYF.

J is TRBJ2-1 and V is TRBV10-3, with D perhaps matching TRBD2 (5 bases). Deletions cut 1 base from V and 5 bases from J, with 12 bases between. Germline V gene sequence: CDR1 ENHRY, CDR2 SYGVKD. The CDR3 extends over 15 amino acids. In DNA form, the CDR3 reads TGTGCCATCAGTGAGTTAAGCGGTACCAACAATGAGCAGTTCTTC. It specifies CAISELSGTNNEQFF.

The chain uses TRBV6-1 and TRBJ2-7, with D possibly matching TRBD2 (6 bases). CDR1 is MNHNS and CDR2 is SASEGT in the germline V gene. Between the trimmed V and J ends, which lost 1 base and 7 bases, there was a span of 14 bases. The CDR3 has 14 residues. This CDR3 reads CASSEVAGPGEQYF. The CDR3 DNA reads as TGTGCCAGCAGTGAAGTGGCGGGGCCGGGTGAGCAGTACTTC.